The present T cell receptor beta chain was sequenced within a study of shared clonotypes between healthy human individuals (dated by TCRdb to the early 2020s). With regard to the full study: The cohort comprised a couple of women and three men aged 18 to 49 years. For each donor, three plates each were used for CD4 naive and CD4 memory, two plates were used for CD8 naive, and one plate was used for CD8 memory. To increase sequencing depth and limit assay-specific biases, TCR repertoire library preparation and sequencing were carried out by different laboratories using diverse techniques. Each donor's leukapheresis produced roughly between about 0.8 and 8.9 billion PBMCs. To estimate repertoire size and how much clonotypes are shared between individuals, the study performed deep sequencing of blood TCR repertoires from five healthy adults.

For CDR1 and CDR2, the germline V gene lists SQVTM and ANQGSEA. The CDR3 numbers 13 residues from cysteine through phenylalanine. Of all the DNA, just the CDR3 is kept, 39 bases in frame from base 1. V is trimmed back by 7 bases and J by 6 bases, and the junction contains 11 bases that no gene match accounts for. TCR CDR3 regions were amplified from genomic DNA by multiplex PCR using the deep immunoSEQ assay. Extracted genomic DNA from each cell subset was spread evenly across all wells of several immunoSEQ 96-well plates, with each plate serving as a replicate. For sorted subsets, each replicate PCR was loaded with around 220 ng genomic DNA, equivalent to 25,000 to 35,000 T cell genomes. Purified libraries were measured with a Qubit 3.0 fluorometer, size-checked on a Bioanalyzer 2100, and measured again with the KAPA Library Quantification kit. Every immunoSEQ 96-well plate was sequenced on a dedicated single-read 150-cycle Illumina NextSeq 550 flow cell. The authors' analysis ran thus. Because the immunoSEQ output held only junctional sequences and lacked quality scores, the filtering could not match the filtering applied to full-length reads. To assign V/J genes and CDR3, sequences were annotated using PyIR, a Python wrapper for IgBLAST v1.9, with IMGT germline references. Reads were removed for weak V/J assignments (E-value above 1e-6), missing CDR3, stop codons, out-of-frame junctions, or ambiguous translated residues. V3J clonotypes were defined as sequences sharing the same inferred V gene, J gene, and CDR3 amino acid sequence. Percentage overlap between repertoires was computed as shared unique clonotypes divided by the size of the smaller repertoire. Repertoire richness was assessed with RTK rarefaction, the Chao1 estimator, and Recon v2.1 estimates of unobserved clonotypes. Generation probabilities were computed with OLGA for all TCRbeta clonotypes obtained by the gDNA method from a handful of donors. The immuneACCESS repertoire file appears here via TCRdb, limited to in-frame rearrangements. These files lack a portion of the clones; in checked studies, under half of the deficit traces to unresolved V genes, and the cause of the others is not known. D and trimming come from the DNA, and the V and J calls and clone size come from that table. The sample table lists roughly 2.2 million clones, 85% to 95% of them with a count of one. The ten largest clonotypes hold 0.39% of the sample.

Donors were healthy HIV-negative adults with no recently reported acute infections or vaccinations. All donors were Caucasian adults living in Nashville, Tennessee, USA. CD4+ T cells were enriched by magnetic negative selection; naive cells were then positively selected on CD45RA, and the negative fraction formed the memory subset. After blood collection by leukapheresis, PBMCs were isolated using Ficoll-Histopaque density gradient centrifugation and then cryopreserved in the vapor phase of liquid nitrogen. Analytical flow cytometry was used to check the purity and quantity of each magnetically sorted T cell population. Each sorted fraction had its genomic DNA isolated and then quantified by UV absorbance on a Nanodrop 2000c. About this clone itself: Its antigen remains undetermined. Qualities for individual bases were not recorded, and no much larger clone is one base off.

Here is what the overall study found, with its caveats: Naive subsets generally had larger estimated clonotype richness than memory subsets did. When a handful of donors were compared, the shared fraction of clonotypes was around 4.6% for naive CD4, around 3.6% for naive CD8, roughly 2.3% for memory CD4, and around 0.37% for memory CD8. Compared with non-shared clonotypes, the clonotypes found in all four sorted-subset donors had higher generation probabilities. Pairwise subsampling indicated that sequencing depth was expected to affect the degree of clonotype sharing among donors. Even with the large sequencing depth, rarefaction of the sorted-subset datasets indicated that sequencing was incomplete. Only blood was sampled, and tissue TCR repertoires likely differ from those in blood. Because the study included only a small number of donors, the genetic and exposure-history diversity represented was limited.

What was sequenced was naive CD4+ T cells from PBMCs. In light of the paper, this sample's cell subset or site label describes: CD45RA+ positively selected. This clonotype was obtained from a man younger than 30 in good health. Some clones in this sample may be carry-over from other donors' samples. Recombination connected TRBV29-1 to TRBJ1-1; 7 central nucleotides agree with TRBD1. The bases are TGCAGCGCCAGAAGGGGGCTGGCGGCTGAAGCTTTCTTT. Its protein product is CSARRGLAAEAFF.